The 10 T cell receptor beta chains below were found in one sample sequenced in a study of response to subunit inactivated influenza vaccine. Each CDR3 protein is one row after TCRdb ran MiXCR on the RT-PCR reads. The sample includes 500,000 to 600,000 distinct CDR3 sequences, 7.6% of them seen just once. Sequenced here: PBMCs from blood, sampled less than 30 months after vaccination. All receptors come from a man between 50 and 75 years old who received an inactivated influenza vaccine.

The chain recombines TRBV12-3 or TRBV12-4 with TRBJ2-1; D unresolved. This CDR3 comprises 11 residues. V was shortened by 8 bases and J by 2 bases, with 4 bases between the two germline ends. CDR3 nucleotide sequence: TGTGCCAGCCGCCCCTACAATGAGCAGTTCTTC. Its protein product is CASRPYNEQFF.

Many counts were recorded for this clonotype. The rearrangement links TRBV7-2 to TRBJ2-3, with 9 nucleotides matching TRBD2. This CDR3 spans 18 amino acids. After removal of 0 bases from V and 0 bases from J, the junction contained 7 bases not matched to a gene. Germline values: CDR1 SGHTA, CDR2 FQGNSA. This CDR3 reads CASSLARSGGKSTDTQYF. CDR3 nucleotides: TGTGCCAGCAGCTTAGCGCGCAGCGGGGGGAAGAGCACAGATACGCAGTATTTT.

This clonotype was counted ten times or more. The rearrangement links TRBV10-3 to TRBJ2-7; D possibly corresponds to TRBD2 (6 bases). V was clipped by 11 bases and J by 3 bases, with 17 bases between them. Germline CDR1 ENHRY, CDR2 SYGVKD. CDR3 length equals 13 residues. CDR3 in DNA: TGTGCCTCCAGGCGGGACCAGATCTACGAGCAGTACTTC. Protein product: CASRRDQIYEQYF.

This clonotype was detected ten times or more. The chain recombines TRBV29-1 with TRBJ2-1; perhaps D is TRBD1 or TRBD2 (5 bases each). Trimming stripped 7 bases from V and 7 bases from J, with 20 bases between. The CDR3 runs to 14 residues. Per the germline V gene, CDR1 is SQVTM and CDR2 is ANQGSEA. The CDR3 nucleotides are TGCAGCGGATCCCTGGGGCAGGGAGAGAATGAGCAGTTCTTC. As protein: CSGSLGQGENEQFF.

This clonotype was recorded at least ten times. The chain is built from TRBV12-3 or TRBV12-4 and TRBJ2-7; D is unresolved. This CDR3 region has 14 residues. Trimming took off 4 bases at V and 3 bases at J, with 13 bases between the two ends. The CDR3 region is CASSWSDSDYEQYF. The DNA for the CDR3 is TGTGCCAGCAGTTGGAGCGACTCCGACTACGAGCAGTACTTC.

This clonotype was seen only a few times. CDR3: CASSLERNMGQETQYF. In DNA form, the CDR3 reads TGTGCCAGCAGCTTGGAACGGAATATGGGACAAGAGACCCAGTACTTC. J is TRBJ2-5 and V is TRBV5-6; D is uncertain. This CDR3 spans 16 amino acids. V was trimmed by 0 bases and J by 2 bases, leaving 14 bases between them. Germline assignment: CDR1 SGHDT and CDR2 YYEEEE.

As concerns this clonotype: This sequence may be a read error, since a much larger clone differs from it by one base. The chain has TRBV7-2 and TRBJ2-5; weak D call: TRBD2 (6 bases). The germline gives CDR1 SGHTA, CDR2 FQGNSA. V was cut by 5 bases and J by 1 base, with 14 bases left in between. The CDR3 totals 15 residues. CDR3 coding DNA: TGTGCCAGCAGCGCCCGTAGCGGAAGCCAAGAGACCCAGTACTTC. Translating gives CASSARSGSQETQYF.

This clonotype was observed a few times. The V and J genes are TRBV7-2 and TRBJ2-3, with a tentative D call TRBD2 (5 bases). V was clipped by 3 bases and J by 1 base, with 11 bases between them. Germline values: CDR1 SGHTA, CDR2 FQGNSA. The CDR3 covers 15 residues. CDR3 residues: CASSFDGLGTDTQYF. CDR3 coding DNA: TGTGCCAGCAGCTTCGACGGACTTGGCACAGATACGCAGTATTTT.

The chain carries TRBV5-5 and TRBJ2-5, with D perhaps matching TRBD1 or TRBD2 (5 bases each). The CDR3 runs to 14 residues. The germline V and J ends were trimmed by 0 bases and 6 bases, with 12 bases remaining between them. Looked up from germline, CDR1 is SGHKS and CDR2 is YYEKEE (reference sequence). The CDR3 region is CASSLDQGAKTQYF. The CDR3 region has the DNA TGTGCCAGCAGCTTGGACCAGGGAGCAAAGACCCAGTACTTC.

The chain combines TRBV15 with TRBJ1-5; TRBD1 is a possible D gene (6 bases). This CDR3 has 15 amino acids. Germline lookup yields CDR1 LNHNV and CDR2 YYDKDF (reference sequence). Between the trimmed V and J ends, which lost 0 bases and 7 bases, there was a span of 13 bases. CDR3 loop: CATSRDRGTGQPQHF. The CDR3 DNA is TGTGCCACCAGCAGAGATAGGGGGACGGGGCAGCCCCAGCATTTT.